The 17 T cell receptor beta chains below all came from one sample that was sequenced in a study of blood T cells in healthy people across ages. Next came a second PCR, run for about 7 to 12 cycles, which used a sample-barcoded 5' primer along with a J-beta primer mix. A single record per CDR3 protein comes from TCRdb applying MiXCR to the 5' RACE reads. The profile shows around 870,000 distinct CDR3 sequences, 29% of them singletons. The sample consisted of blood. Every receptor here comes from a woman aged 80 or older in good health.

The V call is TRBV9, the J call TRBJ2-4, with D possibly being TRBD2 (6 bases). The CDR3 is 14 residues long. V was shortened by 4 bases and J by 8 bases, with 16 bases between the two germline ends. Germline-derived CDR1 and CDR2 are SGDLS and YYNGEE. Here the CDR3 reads CASSPDPWGDIQYF. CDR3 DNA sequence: TGTGCCAGCAGCCCCGACCCATGGGGGGACATTCAGTACTTC.

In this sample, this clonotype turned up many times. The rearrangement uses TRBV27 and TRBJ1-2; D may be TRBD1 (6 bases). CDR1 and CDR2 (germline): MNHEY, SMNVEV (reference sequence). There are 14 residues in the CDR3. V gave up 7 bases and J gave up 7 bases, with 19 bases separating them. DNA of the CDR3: TGTGCCAGCAAAGACGACAGGTCGGGAGGTGGCTACACCTTC. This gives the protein CASKDDRSGGGYTF.

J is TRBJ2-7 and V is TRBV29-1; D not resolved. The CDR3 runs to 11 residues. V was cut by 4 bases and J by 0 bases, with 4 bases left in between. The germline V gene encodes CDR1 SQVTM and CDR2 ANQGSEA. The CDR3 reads CSVVSSYEQYF. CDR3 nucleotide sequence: TGCAGCGTTGTCAGCTCCTACGAGCAGTACTTC.

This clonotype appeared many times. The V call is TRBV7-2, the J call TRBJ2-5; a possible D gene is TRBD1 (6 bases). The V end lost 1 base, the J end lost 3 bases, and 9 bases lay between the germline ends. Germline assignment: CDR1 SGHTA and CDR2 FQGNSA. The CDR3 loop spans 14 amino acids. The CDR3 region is CASSLGYREETQYF. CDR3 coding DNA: TGTGCCAGCAGCTTAGGTTACAGGGAAGAGACCCAGTACTTC.

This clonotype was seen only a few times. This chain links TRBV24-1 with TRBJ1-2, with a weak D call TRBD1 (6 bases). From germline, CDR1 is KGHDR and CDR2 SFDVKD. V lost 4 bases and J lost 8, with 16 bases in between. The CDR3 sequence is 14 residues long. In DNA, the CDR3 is TGTGCCACCAGTGACAACACAGGGTGGCGGGGCTACACCTTC. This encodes CATSDNTGWRGYTF.

DNA of the CDR3: TGCAGTGCTAGAGGCGGACAGGGAAAGGAATCTGGAAACACCATATATTTT. Translated, it gives CSARGGQGKESGNTIYF. The V gene is TRBV20-1, the J gene TRBJ1-3; 8 bases align to TRBD1. The germline gives CDR1 DFQATT, CDR2 SNEGSKA (reference sequence). V dropped 1 base and J dropped 1; count of bases not matched to a gene: 9. The CDR3 loop spans 17 amino acids.

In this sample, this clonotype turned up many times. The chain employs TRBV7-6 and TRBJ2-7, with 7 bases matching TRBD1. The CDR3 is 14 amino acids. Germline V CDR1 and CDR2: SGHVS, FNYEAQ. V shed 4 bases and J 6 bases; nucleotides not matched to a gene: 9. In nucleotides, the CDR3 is TGTGCCAGCAGCTCGACAGGGTTTCGTGGCGAGCAGTACTTC. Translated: CASSSTGFRGEQYF.

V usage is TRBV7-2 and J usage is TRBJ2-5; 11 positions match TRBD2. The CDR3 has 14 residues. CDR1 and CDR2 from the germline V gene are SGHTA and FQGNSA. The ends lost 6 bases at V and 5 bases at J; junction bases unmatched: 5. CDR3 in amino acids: CASRVSGGAETQYF. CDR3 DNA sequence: TGTGCCAGCAGGGTTAGCGGGGGGGCTGAGACCCAGTACTTC.

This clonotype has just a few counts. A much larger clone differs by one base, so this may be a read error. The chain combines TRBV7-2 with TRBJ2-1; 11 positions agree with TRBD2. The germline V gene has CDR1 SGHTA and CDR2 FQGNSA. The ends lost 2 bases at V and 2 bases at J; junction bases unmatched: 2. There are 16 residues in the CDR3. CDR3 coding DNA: TGTGCCAGCAGCTTACTTAGCGGGAGGGCCTACAATGAGCAGTTCTTC. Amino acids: CASSLLSGRAYNEQFF. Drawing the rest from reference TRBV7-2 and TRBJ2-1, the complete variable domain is GAGVSQSPSNKVTEKGKDVELRCDPISGHTALYWYRQSLGQGLEFLIYFQGNSAPDKSGLPSDRFSAERTGGSVSTLTIQRTQQEDSAVYLCASSLLSGRAYNEQFFGPGTRLTVL.

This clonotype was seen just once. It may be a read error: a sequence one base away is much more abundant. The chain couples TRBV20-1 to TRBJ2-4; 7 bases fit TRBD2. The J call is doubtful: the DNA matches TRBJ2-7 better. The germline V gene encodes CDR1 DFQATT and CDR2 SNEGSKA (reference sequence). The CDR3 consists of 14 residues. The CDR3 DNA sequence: TGCAGTGCTAGAGAAGTCGCTAGCGGCTACGAGCAGTACTTC. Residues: CSAREVASGYEQYF.

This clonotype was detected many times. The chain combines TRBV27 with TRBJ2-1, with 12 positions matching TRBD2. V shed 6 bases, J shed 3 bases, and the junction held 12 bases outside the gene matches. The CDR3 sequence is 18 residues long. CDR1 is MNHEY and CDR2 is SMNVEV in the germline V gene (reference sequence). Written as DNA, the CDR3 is TGTGCCAGCAGACTTACTAGCGGGGGGCTCTCGGACTACAATGAGCAGTTCTTC. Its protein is CASRLTSGGLSDYNEQFF.

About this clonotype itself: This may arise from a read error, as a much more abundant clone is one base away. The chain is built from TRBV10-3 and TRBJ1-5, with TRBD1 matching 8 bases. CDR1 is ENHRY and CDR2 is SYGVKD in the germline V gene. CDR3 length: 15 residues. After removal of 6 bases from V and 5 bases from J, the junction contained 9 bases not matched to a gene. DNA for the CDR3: TGTGCCATCAGCACAGGGGGTGGAAACGATCAGCCCCAGCATTTT. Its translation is CAISTGGGNDQPQHF.

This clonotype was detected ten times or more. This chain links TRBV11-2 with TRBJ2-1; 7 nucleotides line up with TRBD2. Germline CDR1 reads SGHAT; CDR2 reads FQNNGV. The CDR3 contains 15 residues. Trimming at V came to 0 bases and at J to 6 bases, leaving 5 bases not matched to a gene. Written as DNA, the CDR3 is TGTGCCAGCAGCTTAGATGGACTAGTCACCAATGAGCAGTTCTTC. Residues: CASSLDGLVTNEQFF.

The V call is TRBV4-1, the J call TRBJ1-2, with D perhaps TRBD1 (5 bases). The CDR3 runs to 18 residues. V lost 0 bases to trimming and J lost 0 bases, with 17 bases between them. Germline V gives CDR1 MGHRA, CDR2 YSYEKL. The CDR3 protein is CASSQDRGPPASNYGYTF. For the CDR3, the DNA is TGCGCCAGCAGCCAAGATAGGGGTCCACCCGCTTCTAACTATGGCTACACCTTC.

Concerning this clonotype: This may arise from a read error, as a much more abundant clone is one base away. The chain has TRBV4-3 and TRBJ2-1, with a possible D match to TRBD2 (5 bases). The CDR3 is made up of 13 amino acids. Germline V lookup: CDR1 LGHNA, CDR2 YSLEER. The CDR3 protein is CTSSQEASREQFF. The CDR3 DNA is TGCACCAGCAGCCAAGAAGCTAGCCGTGAGCAGTTCTTC.

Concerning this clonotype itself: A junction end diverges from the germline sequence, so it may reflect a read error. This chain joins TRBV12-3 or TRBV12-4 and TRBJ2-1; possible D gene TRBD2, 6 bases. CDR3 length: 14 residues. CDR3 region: CANSFNSGRREQFF. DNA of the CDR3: TGTGCCAACAGTTTTAATAGCGGTCGGCGTGAGCAGTTCTTC.

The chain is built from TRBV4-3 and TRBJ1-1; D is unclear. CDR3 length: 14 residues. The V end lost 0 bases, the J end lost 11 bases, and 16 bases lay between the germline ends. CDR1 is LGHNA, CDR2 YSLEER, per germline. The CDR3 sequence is CASSQDTWFYDAFF. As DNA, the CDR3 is TGCGCCAGCAGCCAAGATACCTGGTTTTACGATGCTTTCTTT.